This T cell receptor beta chain was retrieved from a study of blood T cells in healthy people across ages (dated by TCRdb to 2013 to 2016). In terms of the full investigation: In model experiments, template switching captured roughly one uniquely barcoded TCR beta cDNA molecule for every two T cells. To track age-related changes in TCR beta repertoire diversity, the study relied on deep sequencing normalized with unique cDNA molecular identifiers. Four age groups were formed from the donors: young (average approximately 15 years), middle-aged (roughly 38), aged (more than 55) and long-lived (more than 75). The study analyzed two additional independent replicas of 1 million unique cDNA reads from the same blood draw for two donors, one aged 18 to 30 and one aged 80 or older. What the authors observed across the whole study: Observed TCR beta diversity correlated strongly with the percentage of naive T cells measured by flow cytometry. Donor CMV infection status was unknown, potentially confounding age-related changes in expanded clonotypes. Compared with the aged group, the long-lived group had more naive CD4+ T cells, fewer expanded clones and increased TCR diversity, suggesting age selection. Since profiling was done on bulk unsorted PBMCs, naive and antigen-experienced compartments could not be conclusively compared. Estimates of total diversity from one million sequenced T cells were regarded as lower bounds and underestimates. As age increased, observed TCR beta diversity per million T cells dropped in a roughly linear way, and a significant reduction was already evident by age about 40.

Libraries were built with 5' RACE. Sequencing relied on an Illumina HiSeq 2500. The second PCR ran for about 7 to 11 cycles and used a J-beta primer mix along with a sample-barcoded 5' primer. A template-switch 5' adaptor carrying 12 random nucleotides introduced a unique molecular identifier onto each TCR beta cDNA molecule. At least 2.5 million CDR3-containing paired-end reads were obtained from each sample. The Mint cDNA synthesis kit, primed by a TRBC-specific oligonucleotide, was used to synthesize first-strand cDNA from all RNA. Following uracil-DNA glycosylase treatment, all cDNA underwent a first 18-cycle PCR with the universal primers M1SS and BC2_uni_R. Turning to the authors' computational methods: For normalization, 1 million high-quality reads, each with a distinct molecular identifier, were randomly selected from each sample. Instead of being binned into consensus sequences, reads with shared molecular identifiers were discarded. MiTCR, set to a Q25 quality threshold and the strictest error-elimination algorithm, was used for CDR3 identification, clonotype clustering and error correction. A nonparametric unseen species model with Euler transformation was used to estimate a lower bound on total TCR beta diversity. In TCRdb, the public reads were trimmed at Q25 with fastp and aligned with MiXCR, with productive beta chains retained. Each entry merges the rows of one CDR3 protein and shows their most common DNA and genes. TCRdb, rather than the study authors, made the V and J calls. In this sample the table shows some 760,000 distinct CDR3 sequences, more than 20% of which occur a single time. The ten largest make up roughly 3.5% of the sample.

Trimming leaves V shorter by 4 bases and J shorter by 4 bases, with the junction holding 8 bases beyond the gene matches. There are 15 amino acids in the CDR3, from cysteine to phenylalanine inclusive. The kept DNA is CDR3 alone, 45 bases in frame from the first base. About this clonotype itself: Its antigen specificity is not known. No quality values exist for individual bases; no much larger clone is one base distant.

The donors were roughly 40 Caucasian individuals from Russia, aged roughly 6 to 90 years, who were systemically healthy. Each donor gave 8 to 10 milliliters of peripheral blood, drawn into EDTA-treated Vacutainer tubes. PBMCs were isolated by Ficoll-Paque density-gradient centrifugation, with at least 7 million obtained per sample. Total RNA, at least 5.5 micrograms per sample, was extracted from PBMCs with Trizol reagent. The percentages of naive CD45RAhigh/CD27high T cells were determined by flow cytometry on a PBMC aliquot from every donor. These data also formed part of another study, on T cells of mothers and their children. The second source states: The donors were nine systemically healthy Caucasian individuals, made up of three mothers and their six children. cDNA synthesis consumed the entire amount of extracted RNA, loaded at about 1.6 ug RNA in each 15 ul reaction. In the second PCR, the M1S primer added sample barcodes and 2-4 random nucleotides. Over 9 million TCR beta CDR3 reads came from each mother, compared with 3.3 million or so reads from each child. In both related and unrelated pairs, thymic selection shapes the output of TCR recombination in a similar way, with inherited differences having only a minor effect. Related mother-child pairs always showed normalized repertoire overlap that was slightly higher than in unrelated mother-child pairs, though the difference was never significant. No persistent microchimeric T cell clones were detected, at a sensitivity of around 97 clones per million clonotypes. To look for features that set related mother-child pairs apart from unrelated individuals, the researchers ran deep NGS to compare the TCR beta repertoires of mothers and children. The mean age was roughly 44 +/- 4 years for the mothers and approximately 11 +/- 4 years for the children. After adapter ligation was performed with NEBNext reagents, the libraries were sequenced on an Illumina HiSeq 2000 with 100+100 nt paired-end reads. To prevent cross-contamination, the mother and child libraries were prepared a month apart and were sequenced in separate runs. For each donor, between roughly 500,000 and 2,300,000 distinct TCR beta clonotypes were identified. Naive TCR beta clonotypes were estimated from low-frequency clonotypes matched to each donor's FACS-determined naive share, without sorting.

The chain is made from TRBV12-3 or TRBV12-4 and TRBJ2-3; 7 middle bases align to TRBD2. Specimen: blood. The TCR was taken from a boy under 18 in good health. The sequenced DNA: TGTGCCAGCAGTTCACTAGGGACTATTCCAGATACGCAGTATTTT. The translation is CASSSLGTIPDTQYF.